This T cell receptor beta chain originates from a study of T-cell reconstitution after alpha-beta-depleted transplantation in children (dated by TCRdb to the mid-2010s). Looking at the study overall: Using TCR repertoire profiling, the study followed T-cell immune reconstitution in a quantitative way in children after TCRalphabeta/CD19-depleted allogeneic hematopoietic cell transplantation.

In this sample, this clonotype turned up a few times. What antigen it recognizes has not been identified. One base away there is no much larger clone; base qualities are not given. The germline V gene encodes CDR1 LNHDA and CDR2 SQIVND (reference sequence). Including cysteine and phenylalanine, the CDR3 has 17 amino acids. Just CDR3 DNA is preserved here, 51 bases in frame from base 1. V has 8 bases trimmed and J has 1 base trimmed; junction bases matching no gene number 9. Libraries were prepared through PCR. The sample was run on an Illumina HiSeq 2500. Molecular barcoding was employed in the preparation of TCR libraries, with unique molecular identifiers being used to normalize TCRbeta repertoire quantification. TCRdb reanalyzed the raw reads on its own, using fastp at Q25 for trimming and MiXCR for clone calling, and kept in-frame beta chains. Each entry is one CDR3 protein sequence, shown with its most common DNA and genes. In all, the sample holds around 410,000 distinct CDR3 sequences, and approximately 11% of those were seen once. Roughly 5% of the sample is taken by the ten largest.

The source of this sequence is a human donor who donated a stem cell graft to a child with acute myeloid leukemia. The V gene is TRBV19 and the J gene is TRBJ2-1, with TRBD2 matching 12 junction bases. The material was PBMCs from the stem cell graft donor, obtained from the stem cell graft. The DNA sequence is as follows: TGTGCCAGTGTAAGGACTAGCGGGAAGAGTTCCTACAATGAGCAGTTCTTC. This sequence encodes CASVRTSGKSSYNEQFF. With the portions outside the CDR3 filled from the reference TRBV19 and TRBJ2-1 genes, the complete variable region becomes DGGITQSPKYLFRKEGQNVTLSCEQNLNHDAMYWYRQDPGQGLRLIYYSQIVNDFQKGDIAEGYSVSREKKESFPLTVTSAQKNPTAFYLCASVRTSGKSSYNEQFFGPGTRLTVL.